Following are 28 T cell receptor beta chains from one sample sequenced in a study of CD4 T cells in relation to SARS-CoV-2 and coronaviruses. No antigen is known for these receptors. TCRdb's copy holds only in-frame clones and misses some; the assay was immunoSEQ multiplex PCR. The top ten clones hold about 20% of a sample with tens of thousands of clones, about three quarters of them seen once. CD4+ T cells from unexposed donors were obtained before the COVID-19 pandemic (2011-2018). After 10 to 11 days of culture, CD4+ T cells were isolated. The sample was CD4+ T cells from PBMCs, cultured in vitro. The receptors come from a human donor in good health.

The chain links TRBV19 to TRBJ2-7, with 7 bases aligning to TRBD1. J was trimmed by 0 bases and V by 3 bases; bases with no gene match: 2. The CDR3 length is 14 residues. Germline assignment: CDR1 LNHDA and CDR2 SQIVND (reference sequence). This CDR3 reads CASSIPGGSYEQYF. CDR3 nucleotides: TGTGCCAGTAGTATCCCAGGGGGCTCCTACGAGCAGTACTTC.

This clone has a handful of counts. The V gene is TRBV9, the J gene TRBJ2-7, with a weak D call TRBD2 (5 bases). CDR1 SGDLS and CDR2 YYNGEE come from the germline V gene. The CDR3 sequence is 15 residues long. The V and J ends lost 0 bases and 6 bases respectively, with 16 bases between them. The CDR3 region has the DNA TGTGCCAGCAGCGTAGGTCTCGCCGCAGGAGGCGAGCAGTACTTC. Translated, it gives CASSVGLAAGGEQYF.

This clone was seen just once. DNA of the CDR3: TGTGCCAGCAGTGGGACTAGCGGTCACACCGGGGAGCTGTTTTTT. It specifies CASSGTSGHTGELFF. The V gene is TRBV2, the J gene TRBJ2-2; 10 positions match TRBD2. Germline V CDR1 and CDR2: SNHLY, FYNNEI. V lost 4 bases and J lost 3; bases outside the gene matches: 2. CDR3 length: 15 amino acids. Full variable domain (rest looked up from reference TRBV2 and TRBJ2-2): EPEVTQTPSHQVTQMGQEVILRCVPISNHLYFYWYRQILGQKVEFLVSFYNNEISEKSEIFDDQFSVERPDGSNFTLKIRSTKLEDSAMYFCASSGTSGHTGELFFGEGSRLTVL.

The J gene is TRBJ2-2, the V gene TRBV28; 8 bases agree with TRBD2. The length of the CDR3 is 16 residues. Germline-derived CDR1 and CDR2 are MDHEN and SYDVKM. Unmatched junction bases numbered 10, after V lost 6 bases and J lost 4 bases. CDR3 DNA sequence: TGTGCCAGCAGCCCCCCGGGGGGGCCCGGCACCGGGGAGCTGTTTTTT. Translation: CASSPPGGPGTGELFF.

This clone was seen a handful of times. The rearrangement joins TRBV7-6 to TRBJ2-1, with 7 bases matching TRBD2. The CDR3 extends over 16 amino acids. Unmatched junction bases numbered 14, after V lost 5 bases and J lost 7 bases. The germline gives CDR1 SGHVS, CDR2 FNYEAQ. CDR3 protein: CASSLLPSGLRNEQFF. The CDR3 coding sequence is TGTGCCAGCAGCCTACTCCCTAGCGGCCTAAGGAATGAGCAGTTCTTC.

The chain joins TRBV7-9 to TRBJ1-2, with no clear D. V lost 5 bases to trimming and J lost 2 bases, with 9 bases between them. CDR1 is SEHNR, CDR2 FQNEAQ, per germline (reference sequence). The CDR3 covers 13 residues. The CDR3 spells CASSLDGNYGYTF. In nucleotides, the CDR3 is TGTGCCAGCAGCCTTGACGGAAACTATGGCTACACCTTC.

The rearrangement joins TRBV12-2 to TRBJ2-7; TRBD2 is taken as the D call from the table, unchecked against the DNA. TRBJ2-1 matches the DNA end more closely, so the J call is doubtful. TRBV12-2 is a recognized pseudogene. The CDR3 sequence is 17 residues long. The chain's CDR3 is CASRLAFSGRVYNEQFF. Here the CDR3 DNA reads TGTGCAAGTCGCTTAGCCTTTAGCGGGAGAGTCTACAATGAGCAGTTCTTC.

The chain employs TRBV2 and TRBJ2-7; 7 nucleotides agree with TRBD2. Germline lookup yields CDR1 SNHLY and CDR2 FYNNEI. The CDR3 sequence is 13 residues long. The junction had 7 bases not matched to a gene; V was cut back by 7 bases and J by 4 bases. CDR3 sequence (DNA): TGTGCCAGCACAACTAGCGCCAGGTACGAGCAGTACTTC. Protein product: CASTTSARYEQYF.

The chain links TRBV18 to TRBJ1-2; D is uncertain. The CDR3 is made up of 14 amino acids. V was trimmed by 4 bases and J by 2 bases, leaving 11 bases between them. Germline CDR1 is KGHSH and CDR2 is LQKENI. The CDR3 region has the DNA TGTGCCAGCTCACTTCCCCTGGAAAACTATGGCTACACCTTC. It codes for CASSLPLENYGYTF.

The chain combines TRBV29-1 with TRBJ2-2; 8 bases are a match to TRBD1. The CDR3 consists of 13 residues. The V gene's germline CDR1 is SQVTM and CDR2 ANQGSEA. J gave up 7 bases and V 6 bases, and 7 bases lay outside the gene matches. CDR3 in DNA: TGCAGCGTGGCGGACAGGGCGGACGGGGAGCTGTTTTTT. This encodes CSVADRADGELFF.

The rearrangement joins TRBV6-2 or TRBV6-3 to TRBJ2-1, with D possibly TRBD2 on 5 matching bases. Deletions cut 6 bases from V and 0 bases from J, with 18 bases between. CDR1 is MNHEY and CDR2 is SVGEGT in the germline V gene. This CDR3 is built from 17 residues. CDR3: CASSTSEAGSSYNEQFF. The CDR3 nucleotides are TGTGCCAGCAGCACGTCAGAGGCGGGTAGCTCCTACAATGAGCAGTTCTTC.

The chain is built from TRBV19 and TRBJ2-2; D gene unclear. Trimming removed 2 bases at V and 1 base at J, with 5 bases between. Looked up from germline, CDR1 is LNHDA and CDR2 is SQIVND (reference sequence). The CDR3 runs 14 residues. In nucleotides, the CDR3 is TGTGCCAGTAGTATACAGATGAACACCGGGGAGCTGTTTTTT. Its translation: CASSIQMNTGELFF.

The V and J genes are TRBV27 and TRBJ2-3, with D tentatively TRBD2 (5 bases). Germline-derived CDR1 and CDR2 are MNHEY and SMNVEV (reference sequence). CDR3 size: 14 residues. V lost 4 bases to trimming and J lost 6 bases, with 14 bases between them. For the CDR3, the DNA is TGTGCCAGCAGTTACTCGGGGATACTGGATACGCAGTATTTT. As protein: CASSYSGILDTQYF.

The sample holds a few counts of this clone. This chain connects TRBV3-1 (or the pseudogene TRBV3-2) to TRBJ2-1; 7 bases are a match to TRBD2. CDR1 is LGHDT, CDR2 YNNKEL, per germline (reference sequence). This CDR3 region has 16 residues. V lost 1 base, J lost 7 bases, and 10 bases stayed unmatched. CDR3 region: CASSQATTGEGNEQFF. For the CDR3, the DNA is TGTGCCAGCAGCCAAGCCACCACGGGGGAGGGAAATGAGCAGTTCTTC.

This clone was seen a handful of times. This CDR3 is CASSLIAGVTDTQYF. CDR3 nucleotide sequence: TGCGCCAGCAGCTTGATAGCGGGAGTTACAGATACGCAGTATTTT. The chain recombines TRBV5-1 with TRBJ2-3; TRBD2 agrees at 9 bases. V lost 1 base and J lost 3; bases outside the gene matches: 3. Germline CDR1 SGHRS, CDR2 YFSETQ. This CDR3 has 15 residues.

In its sample, this clone was seen once. V is TRBV7-2 and J is TRBJ1-1, with 12 bases lining up with TRBD1. This CDR3 comprises 17 residues. V shed 5 bases, J shed 7 bases, and the junction held 14 bases outside the gene matches. The germline V gene encodes CDR1 SGHTA and CDR2 FQGNSA. Here the CDR3 reads CASSGGAGQGAIGEAFF. The CDR3 bases are TGTGCCAGCAGCGGAGGGGCGGGACAGGGGGCGATTGGTGAAGCTTTCTTT.

This clone showed up just a few times. This chain joins TRBV19 and TRBJ2-1, with unresolved D. Per germline, CDR1 LNHDA and CDR2 SQIVND (reference sequence). V was cut by 4 bases and J by 4 bases, with 14 bases left in between. This CDR3 is built from 15 residues. The CDR3 coding sequence is TGTGCCAGTAGTACCGAAGACTCGACATACAATGAGCAGTTCTTC. Its protein is CASSTEDSTYNEQFF.

This clone was observed once. V gene TRBV20-1 combines with J gene TRBJ2-5; D unresolved. The CDR3 is made up of 11 amino acids. The germline V gene has CDR1 DFQATT and CDR2 SNEGSKA (reference sequence). V was trimmed by 6 bases and J by 0 bases, leaving 5 bases between them. CDR3 sequence: CSATNQETQYF. CDR3 DNA: TGCAGTGCCACGAACCAAGAGACCCAGTACTTC.

This chain connects TRBV4-1 to TRBJ2-5; a possible D gene is TRBD2 (6 bases). This CDR3 is built from 15 residues. The germline V gene has CDR1 MGHRA and CDR2 YSYEKL. V lost 2 bases and J lost 4, with 14 bases in between. This chain's CDR3 is CASSQTPGLGETQYF. The CDR3 DNA sequence: TGCGCCAGCAGCCAAACCCCGGGACTTGGAGAGACCCAGTACTTC.

This chain joins TRBV6-5 and TRBJ1-5, with 8 bases identical to TRBD1. Germline assignment: CDR1 MNHEY and CDR2 SVGAGI. J gave up 4 bases and V 7 bases, and 9 bases lay outside the gene matches. The CDR3 loop spans 15 amino acids. CDR3 protein: CASTGQGWGNQPQHF. CDR3 bases: TGTGCCAGCACAGGACAGGGTTGGGGGAATCAGCCCCAGCATTTT.

This clone came up once. This rearrangement joins TRBV7-9 to TRBJ2-6; D could derive from TRBD1 or TRBD2 (5 bases each). V lost 5 bases and J 2 bases, leaving 7 bases between the germline ends. The CDR3 extends over 14 amino acids. Germline assignment: CDR1 SEHNR and CDR2 FQNEAQ (reference sequence). CDR3 bases: TGTGCCAGCAGCCTGGGGGCTGGGGCCAACGTCCTGACTTTC. Protein product: CASSLGAGANVLTF.

The genes are TRBV19 and TRBJ1-2; 7 bases are a match to TRBD1. The CDR3 length is 16 residues. Germline CDR1 is LNHDA and CDR2 is SQIVND (reference sequence). Trimming cost V 4 bases and J 2 bases; bases outside gene matches: 10. The CDR3 is CASSKHDRVKNYGYTF. CDR3 bases: TGTGCCAGTAGTAAGCACGACAGGGTCAAGAACTATGGCTACACCTTC.

This clone has only one observation. The rearrangement links TRBV9 to TRBJ2-1; the D gene is possibly TRBD1 (6 bases). This CDR3 contains 16 residues. V was shortened by 4 bases and J by 4 bases, with 18 bases between the two germline ends. Per germline, CDR1 SGDLS and CDR2 YYNGEE. In DNA form, the CDR3 reads TGTGCCAGCAGCCCTGGGTGGGGGCCGGGATACAATGAGCAGTTCTTC. Translation: CASSPGWGPGYNEQFF. Full variable domain (rest looked up from reference TRBV9 and TRBJ2-1): DSGVTQTPKHLITATGQRVTLRCSPRSGDLSVYWYQQSLDQGLQFLIQYYNGEERAKGNILERFSAQQFPDLHSELNLSSLELGDSALYFCASSPGWGPGYNEQFFGPGTRLTVL.

The chain uses TRBV5-1 and TRBJ1-1, with 7 bases fitting TRBD1. In germline, CDR1 is SGHRS, CDR2 YFSETQ. J was trimmed by 3 bases and V by 4 bases; bases with no gene match: 9. The CDR3 runs 15 residues. CDR3 sequence reads: CASSLFGRGDTEAFF. CDR3 nucleotides: TGCGCCAGCAGCCTATTCGGCAGGGGGGACACTGAAGCTTTCTTT.

This chain connects TRBV18 to TRBJ2-5; D gene ambiguous. Trimming took 4 bases from V and 3 from J, leaving 0 bases between them. Germline loops: CDR1 KGHSH, CDR2 LQKENI. The CDR3 has 10 residues. Written as DNA, the CDR3 is TGTGCCAGCTCACAAGAGACCCAGTACTTC. Translation gives CASSQETQYF.

The chain joins TRBV5-1 to TRBJ2-1; 7 nucleotides agree with TRBD2. Unmatched junction bases numbered 6, after V lost 4 bases and J lost 8 bases. The CDR3 consists of 13 residues. The germline V gene encodes CDR1 SGHRS and CDR2 YFSETQ. CDR3 DNA sequence: TGCGCCAGCAGCACTAACGGGAGGTATGAGCAGTTCTTC. Translating gives CASSTNGRYEQFF.

The V and J genes are TRBV3-1 (or the pseudogene TRBV3-2) and TRBJ2-3, with D unclear. From germline, CDR1 is LGHDT and CDR2 YNNKEL (reference sequence). The ends were cut back, 5 bases at V and 2 bases at J, with 8 bases in the middle. CDR3 length equals 13 residues. The CDR3 reads CASSSTTTDTQYF. The CDR3, as DNA: TGTGCCAGCAGCTCCACAACCACAGATACGCAGTATTTT.

The rearrangement joins TRBV5-1 to TRBJ2-2; TRBD2 aligns across 11 bases. From germline, CDR1 is SGHRS and CDR2 YFSETQ. V lost 4 bases to trimming and J lost 5 bases; unmatched junction nucleotides: 7. This CDR3 spans 16 amino acids. CDR3: CASSLSGGDVTGELFF. In DNA form, the CDR3 reads TGCGCCAGCAGCCTTAGCGGGGGGGACGTTACCGGGGAGCTGTTTTTT.